One sample yielded the 11 T cell receptor beta chains listed below, sequenced in a study of chemoradiotherapy in HPV16-positive cancers. Assay used: immunoSEQ multiplex PCR; TCRdb lists only in-frame clones, some missing. The profile shows 12,000 or so clones, approximately 87% of them singletons. The sequencing used blood, collected from a patient who underwent chemoradiotherapy. Receptors originate from a human donor with HPV-associated anogenital cancer.

This chain joins TRBV10-3 and TRBJ1-1, with 7 bases lining up with TRBD1. CDR1 is ENHRY, CDR2 SYGVKD, per germline. The CDR3 extends over 14 amino acids. Losses at the gene ends were 5 bases for V and 1 base for J; bases not matched to a gene: 4. CDR3 amino acids: CAISPGTANTEAFF. CDR3 nucleotides: TGTGCCATCAGTCCGGGGACAGCGAACACTGAAGCTTTCTTT.

This clone appeared a single time. V and J are TRBV11-2 and TRBJ1-4; no clear D. Germline CDR1 reads SGHAT; CDR2 reads FQNNGV. Trimming left V 2 bases short and J 11 bases short, with 12 bases between. CDR3 size: 13 residues. The chain's CDR3 is CASSLTPVGKLFF. In DNA form, the CDR3 reads TGTGCCAGCAGCTTAACTCCGGTAGGGAAACTGTTTTTT.

The chain combines TRBV25-1 with TRBJ1-4, with D tentatively TRBD1 (5 bases). CDR3 length: 17 residues. V lost 6 bases, J lost 3 bases, and 20 bases lay in between. Per the germline V gene, CDR1 is MGHDK and CDR2 is SYGVNS. In DNA form, the CDR3 reads TGTGCCAGCAGCGACCCGGGACTCGGAGGAGCTAATGAAAAACTGTTTTTT. This gives the protein CASSDPGLGGANEKLFF. Looking up the rest from reference TRBV25-1 and TRBJ1-4 gives the full variable domain: EADIYQTPRYLVIGTGKKITLECSQTMGHDKMYWYQQDPGMELHLIHYSYGVNSTEKGDLSSESTVSRIRTEHFPLTLESARPSHTSQYLCASSDPGLGGANEKLFFGSGTQLSVL.

Points on this clone: Within the sample, other DNA sequences also encode this same CDR3. CDR3 DNA sequence: TGTGCCAGCAGCTTAGGGGGACTAGCGGCTGAGCAGTTCTTC. It codes for CASSLGGLAAEQFF. V gene TRBV7-9 combines with J gene TRBJ2-1, with 11 bases matching TRBD2. CDR3 length: 14 amino acids. The V gene end was trimmed by 1 base and the J gene end by 9 bases; junction bases not matched to a gene: 2. Germline V CDR1 and CDR2: SEHNR, FQNEAQ (reference sequence).

This clone was observed a single time. The chain couples TRBV4-1 to TRBJ2-3; tentatively, D is TRBD2 (5 bases). The CDR3 sequence is 16 residues long. The germline V gene has CDR1 MGHRA and CDR2 YSYEKL. V shed 4 bases and J shed 1 base, with 15 bases lying between them. The CDR3 spells CASSRTGLSGTDTQYF. Here the CDR3 DNA reads TGCGCCAGCAGCCGAACGGGGTTATCTGGCACAGATACGCAGTATTTT.

This sequence joins TRBV5-4 and TRBJ2-7; TRBD1 might be the D (5 bases). Germline CDR1 reads SGHNT; CDR2 reads YYREEE (reference sequence). CDR3 length: 14 residues. V dropped 4 bases and J dropped 3 bases, with 14 bases sitting between them. The CDR3 reads CASSVGVLGYEQYF. The CDR3, as DNA: TGTGCCAGCAGCGTAGGGGTTCTCGGCTACGAGCAGTACTTC. Variable domain in full (rest from reference TRBV5-4 and TRBJ2-7): ETGVTQSPTHLIKTRGQQVTLRCSSQSGHNTVSWYQQALGQGPQFIFQYYREEENGRGNFPPRFSGLQFPNYSSELNVNALELDDSALYLCASSVGVLGYEQYFGPGTRLTVT.

The rearrangement links TRBV18 to TRBJ2-1; unclear D gene. The CDR3 is made up of 13 amino acids. In germline, CDR1 is KGHSH, CDR2 LQKENI. V lost 3 bases, J lost 8 bases, and 11 bases lay in between. CDR3: CASSPGLGDEQFF. The CDR3 nucleotides read TGTGCCAGCTCACCGGGTTTGGGCGATGAGCAGTTCTTC.

The J gene is TRBJ2-7, the V gene TRBV6-1; perhaps TRBD2 as D (5 bases). In germline, CDR1 is MNHNS, CDR2 SASEGT. CDR3 length equals 13 residues. Trimming pared 5 bases from V and 4 bases from J, leaving 12 bases between. CDR3 DNA: TGTGCCAGCAGTTTAGCGATGGAGTACGAGCAGTACTTC. Translating gives CASSLAMEYEQYF.

V usage is TRBV7-2 and J usage is TRBJ2-7; D unclear. V was cut by 6 bases and J by 0 bases, with 6 bases left in between. CDR3 size: 12 residues. CDR1 and CDR2 from the germline V gene are SGHTA and FQGNSA. The CDR3 DNA is TGTGCCAGCAGTCTCAGCTCCTACGAGCAGTACTTC. Protein: CASSLSSYEQYF.

J is TRBJ2-3 and V is TRBV7-3; D may be TRBD2 (6 bases). The CDR3 loop spans 15 amino acids. The ends were cut back, 2 bases at V and 4 bases at J, with 13 bases in the middle. Germline V lookup: CDR1 SGHTA, CDR2 FQGTGA. The CDR3: CASSLSDPGADTQYF. The CDR3 DNA follows: TGTGCCAGCAGCTTATCGGACCCGGGGGCAGATACGCAGTATTTT. Looking up the rest from reference TRBV7-3 and TRBJ2-3 gives the full variable domain: GAGVSQTPSNKVTEKGKYVELRCDPISGHTALYWYRQSLGQGPEFLIYFQGTGAADDSGLPNDRFFAVRPEGSVSTLKIQRTERGDSAVYLCASSLSDPGADTQYFGPGTRLTVL.

V gene TRBV5-1 combines with J gene TRBJ1-1, with D possibly TRBD1 on 6 matching bases. The V gene's germline CDR1 is SGHRS and CDR2 YFSETQ. The CDR3 contains 15 residues. The V and J ends lost 3 bases and 5 bases respectively, with 17 bases between them. The CDR3 loop reads CASSYNRAGRTEAFF. CDR3 sequence (DNA): TGCGCCAGCAGCTATAACAGGGCGGGTCGGACTGAAGCTTTCTTT.